The 26 T cell receptor beta chains below all came from one sample that was sequenced in a study of regulatory T cells in long-lasting Graves disease. As for time point: persistent/refractory GD, antithyroid drugs over 5 years with positive TRAb. With RNA extracted from PBMCs as input, the TCR library was made. The authors built TCR beta libraries using iRepertoire HTBI primers and Arm-PCR of CDR3 regions. TCRdb reanalysed the multiplex PCR reads using MiXCR and keeps one entry per CDR3 protein. The repertoire holds roughly 450,000 distinct CDR3 sequences, with about a quarter as singletons. The specimen comprised peripheral blood mononuclear cells (PBMCs), sampled when the disease was refractory, from a patient treated with antithyroid drugs. Receptors originate from a female donor with Graves disease.

This clonotype has a count of ten or more. The chain combines TRBV20-1 with TRBJ2-7; a weak D match, TRBD2 (5 bases). This CDR3 spans 15 amino acids. V was shortened by 6 bases and J by 0 bases, with 18 bases between the two germline ends. Germline V lookup: CDR1 DFQATT, CDR2 SNEGSKA (reference sequence). CDR3 coding DNA: TGCAGTGCCGAGGGCGGGTCCCCAAGCTCCTACGAGCAGTACTTC. Translated: CSAEGGSPSSYEQYF.

The V and J genes are TRBV27 and TRBJ2-1; 9 bases match TRBD2. Per germline, CDR1 MNHEY and CDR2 SMNVEV (reference sequence). V shed 5 bases, J shed 3 bases, and the junction held 8 bases outside the gene matches. The CDR3 consists of 16 residues. CDR3 region: CASSLTTSGRYNEQFF. The DNA for the CDR3 is TGTGCCAGCAGTCTCACGACTAGCGGACGCTACAATGAGCAGTTCTTC.

This clonotype was observed many times. V and J are TRBV2 and TRBJ1-1, with a possible D match to TRBD1 (6 bases). Trimming removed 5 bases at V and 5 bases at J, with 12 bases between. Germline CDR1 is SNHLY and CDR2 is FYNNEI. The CDR3 is made up of 13 amino acids. The DNA of the CDR3 is TGTGCCAGCAGTAAGGGGGTGAGTACTGAAGCTTTCTTT. It codes for CASSKGVSTEAFF. The full variable domain, with the rest looked up from reference TRBV2 and TRBJ1-1, is EPEVTQTPSHQVTQMGQEVILRCVPISNHLYFYWYRQILGQKVEFLVSFYNNEISEKSEIFDDQFSVERPDGSNFTLKIRSTKLEDSAMYFCASSKGVSTEAFFGQGTRLTVV.

J is TRBJ2-1 and V is TRBV19, with D possibly being TRBD2 (6 bases). V lost 3 bases and J 8 bases, leaving 14 bases between the germline ends. The CDR3 has 14 residues. Germline values: CDR1 LNHDA, CDR2 SQIVND (reference sequence). In nucleotides, the CDR3 is TGTGCCAGTAGTATTCTTCCGGGAGAGTATGAGCAGTTCTTC. Protein sequence: CASSILPGEYEQFF. The full variable domain, rest sourced from reference TRBV19 and TRBJ2-1, is DGGITQSPKYLFRKEGQNVTLSCEQNLNHDAMYWYRQDPGQGLRLIYYSQIVNDFQKGDIAEGYSVSREKKESFPLTVTSAQKNPTAFYLCASSILPGEYEQFFGPGTRLTVL.

V usage is TRBV5-4 and J usage is TRBJ2-4; D is possibly TRBD2 (6 bases). The CDR3 sequence is 13 residues long. CDR1 and CDR2 (germline): SGHNT, YYREEE (reference sequence). V was shortened by 4 bases and J by 9 bases, with 14 bases between the two germline ends. CDR3 protein: CASSREKESIQYF. The DNA for the CDR3 is TGTGCCAGCAGCCGGGAGAAGGAGTCCATTCAGTACTTC.

This clonotype has ten or more counts. V is TRBV2 and J is TRBJ1-1; perhaps TRBD1 as D (6 bases). CDR1 and CDR2 from the germline V gene are SNHLY and FYNNEI. V lost 4 bases and J 1 base, leaving 10 bases between the germline ends. The CDR3 extends over 14 amino acids. DNA for the CDR3: TGTGCCAGCAGTGGACGGGGGGCGAACACTGAAGCTTTCTTT. This gives the protein CASSGRGANTEAFF. Full variable domain (rest looked up from reference TRBV2 and TRBJ1-1): EPEVTQTPSHQVTQMGQEVILRCVPISNHLYFYWYRQILGQKVEFLVSFYNNEISEKSEIFDDQFSVERPDGSNFTLKIRSTKLEDSAMYFCASSGRGANTEAFFGQGTRLTVV.

This clonotype was seen ten or more times. The rearrangement links TRBV7-8 to TRBJ1-1; D is possibly TRBD1 (6 bases). Germline values: CDR1 SGHVS, CDR2 FQNEAQ. The CDR3 spans 17 residues. V dropped 5 bases and J dropped 3 bases, with 22 bases sitting between them. CDR3 in amino acids: CASSPQQGSTRDTEAFF. Written as DNA, the CDR3 is TGTGCCAGCAGCCCACAACAGGGTTCGACGCGGGACACTGAAGCTTTCTTT.

This clonotype has only a few counts. This chain uses TRBV12-3 or TRBV12-4 with TRBJ2-7, with D perhaps TRBD1 (7 bases). Trimming cost V 5 bases and J 3 bases, with 20 bases left between them. CDR3 length equals 16 residues. DNA of the CDR3: TGTGCCAGCAGTCTAAGAGGGGGCGGGATTGGCTACGAGCAGTACTTC. Translated, it gives CASSLRGGGIGYEQYF.

This sequence joins TRBV9 and TRBJ2-7, with D unresolved. The germline V and J ends were trimmed by 3 bases and 6 bases, with 13 bases remaining between them. Germline CDR1 is SGDLS and CDR2 is YYNGEE. CDR3 length equals 13 residues. The chain's CDR3 is CASSEGTSREQYF. The DNA of the CDR3 is TGTGCCAGCAGCGAGGGAACGTCTCGCGAGCAGTACTTC.

This chain joins TRBV2 and TRBJ2-1; 8 nucleotides agree with TRBD1. V lost 5 bases, J lost 0 bases, and 3 bases stayed unmatched. This CDR3 is 15 amino acids long. From germline, CDR1 is SNHLY and CDR2 FYNNEI. CDR3 sequence reads: CASSITGGSYNEQFF. For the CDR3, the DNA is TGTGCCAGCAGTATCACAGGGGGCTCCTACAATGAGCAGTTCTTC.

This clonotype was seen ten or more times. This sequence joins TRBV28 and TRBJ2-5, with D perhaps matching TRBD1 (6 bases). The CDR3 sequence is 13 residues long. Germline V gene lookup returns CDR1 MDHEN and CDR2 SYDVKM. Trimming took 5 bases from V and 7 from J, leaving 14 bases between them. CDR3 sequence: CASSPRGGWTQYF. The CDR3 coding sequence is TGTGCCAGCAGTCCCAGGGGTGGTTGGACCCAGTACTTC.

Only a few counts were recorded for this clonotype. The chain carries TRBV29-1 and TRBJ1-5, with 11 bases aligning to TRBD1. CDR3 length equals 13 residues. V trimming: 6 bases; J trimming: 7 bases; junction bases outside the gene matches: 5. Per germline, CDR1 SQVTM and CDR2 ANQGSEA. CDR3 coding DNA: TGCAGCGTCGGACAGGGGGCGGGACAGCCCCAGCATTTT. The encoded protein is CSVGQGAGQPQHF.

Of note for this clonotype: A much larger clone lies one base from this, so it may be a read error. V gene TRBV12-3 or TRBV12-4 combines with J gene TRBJ1-2, with D perhaps matching TRBD1 (5 bases). This CDR3 is built from 14 residues. CDR3 in amino acids: CASSLSQGGYGCTF. The CDR3 bases are TGTGCCAGCAGCTTAAGTCAGGGAGGTTATGGCTGCACCTTC.

The genes are TRBV3-1 and TRBJ2-7; TRBD2 aligns across 7 bases. The ends lost 2 bases at V and 5 bases at J; junction bases unmatched: 0. Looked up from germline, CDR1 is LGHDT and CDR2 is YNNKEL (reference sequence). The length of the CDR3 is 12 residues. The CDR3 reads CASSQLADEQYF. CDR3 DNA: TGTGCCAGCAGCCAACTAGCGGACGAGCAGTACTTC.

The chain joins TRBV28 to TRBJ2-2; D is uncertain. The CDR3 covers 13 residues. The V end was cut by 6 bases, the J end by 8 bases, with 13 bases between. Germline V gives CDR1 MDHEN, CDR2 SYDVKM. The CDR3 region has the DNA TGTGCCAGCAGAGAGAGCAGGCGGGGGGAGCTGTTTTTT. Its translation: CASRESRRGELFF.

V gene TRBV19 combines with J gene TRBJ2-3; weak D call: TRBD1 (6 bases). CDR1 is LNHDA, CDR2 SQIVND, per germline (reference sequence). V lost 8 bases, J lost 4 bases, and 13 bases lay in between. This CDR3 is built from 13 residues. CDR3 protein: CASSHRQADTQYF. In DNA, the CDR3 is TGTGCCAGTTCTCACCGACAGGCAGATACGCAGTATTTT.

This clonotype was seen a few times. The CDR3 here is CASSQGTSGTSEQYF. The CDR3 nucleotides are TGTGCCAGCAGCCAAGGGACTAGCGGGACGAGCGAGCAGTACTTC. The J gene is TRBJ2-7, the V gene TRBV3-1, with 12 bases fitting TRBD2. Germline CDR1 LGHDT, CDR2 YNNKEL (reference sequence). CDR3 size: 15 residues. With 1 base clipped from V and 6 bases from J, the junction kept 4 bases outside the gene matches.

The chain has TRBV6-1 and TRBJ2-7, with a weak D call TRBD1 (6 bases). The V gene's germline CDR1 is MNHNS and CDR2 SASEGT. This CDR3 spans 14 amino acids. The germline V and J ends were trimmed by 6 bases and 3 bases, with 15 bases remaining between them. This CDR3 reads CASSSGTPYYEQYF. CDR3 in DNA: TGTGCCAGCAGCTCCGGGACACCTTACTACGAGCAGTACTTC.

This clonotype was detected only a few times. DNA of the CDR3: TGTGCCAGCAGACAGGGCTTCACAGATACGCAGTATTTT. It yields the protein CASRQGFTDTQYF. The rearrangement joins TRBV28 to TRBJ2-3; TRBD1 is a possible D gene (6 bases). V was trimmed by 6 bases and J by 2 bases, leaving 9 bases between them. CDR1 and CDR2 from the germline V gene are MDHEN and SYDVKM. The CDR3 totals 13 residues.

The chain carries TRBV7-8 and TRBJ2-6; 11 nucleotides line up with TRBD2. J lost 2 bases, V lost 5 bases, and 11 bases had no gene match. This CDR3 spans 19 amino acids. The V gene's germline CDR1 is SGHVS and CDR2 FQNEAQ. The CDR3 DNA follows: TGTGCCAGCAGCCCGAACCGACTAGCGGGAATCGCTGGGGCCAACGTCCTGACTTTC. Translated: CASSPNRLAGIAGANVLTF.

The chain links TRBV6-2 or TRBV6-3 to TRBJ2-2; D is unresolved. Trimming cost V 5 bases and J 3 bases, with 10 bases left between them. Germline CDR1 is MNHEY and CDR2 is SVGEGT. This CDR3 contains 14 residues. CDR3 protein: CASSETADTGELFF. The CDR3 nucleotides are TGTGCCAGCAGTGAAACGGCAGACACCGGGGAGCTGTTTTTT.

The sample holds many counts of this clonotype. The chain combines TRBV28 with TRBJ2-7; D is perhaps TRBD2 (6 bases). CDR1 is MDHEN and CDR2 is SYDVKM in the germline V gene. Trimming left V 9 bases short and J 4 bases short, with 22 bases between. The CDR3 length is 15 residues. CDR3 in DNA: TGTGCCAGTCAATCCCGCGCGGGACCATCTTACGAGCAGTACTTC. Translated: CASQSRAGPSYEQYF.

This clonotype showed up many times. V gene TRBV6-5 combines with J gene TRBJ2-5, with 8 bases fitting TRBD1. After removal of 2 bases from V and 5 bases from J, the junction contained 7 bases not matched to a gene. The germline gives CDR1 MNHEY, CDR2 SVGAGI. The CDR3 length is 15 residues. In DNA, the CDR3 is TGTGCCAGCAGTTACGCCAAGACAGGGGCCGAGACCCAGTACTTC. Translated, it gives CASSYAKTGAETQYF.

This clonotype was seen at least ten times. The rearrangement links TRBV24-1 to TRBJ1-2; 7 bases agree with TRBD1. The CDR3 is 14 amino acids. Losses at the gene ends were 3 bases for V and 3 bases for J; bases not matched to a gene: 3. CDR1 is KGHDR, CDR2 SFDVKD, per germline. As DNA, the CDR3 is TGTGCCACCAGTGATACAGGGGCCGACTATGGCTACACCTTC. It yields the protein CATSDTGADYGYTF.

Details on this clonotype: A read error is possible here, since a much larger clone lies one base away. V gene TRBV2 combines with J gene TRBJ2-5; the match to TRBD1 covers 8 bases. CDR1 is SNHLY and CDR2 is FYNNEI in the germline V gene. This CDR3 spans 16 amino acids. This CDR3 reads CASRATGVTRQGTQYF. The CDR3, as DNA: TGTGCCAGCAGAGCGACAGGGGTAACACGACAAGGGACCCAGTACTTC. Full variable domain (rest looked up from reference TRBV2 and TRBJ2-5): EPEVTQTPSHQVTQMGQEVILRCVPISNHLYFYWYRQILGQKVEFLVSFYNNEISEKSEIFDDQFSVERPDGSNFTLKIRSTKLEDSAMYFCASRATGVTRQGTQYFGPGTRLLVL.

The V call is TRBV12-3 or TRBV12-4, the J call TRBJ1-5; no firm D call. Trimming stripped 5 bases from V and 2 bases from J, with 16 bases between. There are 16 residues in the CDR3. CDR3 DNA: TGTGCCAGCAGTCCAGCTCGTCTACGCGGCAATCAGCCCCAGCATTTT. Its translation is CASSPARLRGNQPQHF.